This T cell receptor beta chain was documented in a study of cytomegalovirus exposure and HLA in healthy donors (dated by TCRdb to 2016 to 2017). About the study as a whole: An earlier analysis of approximately 600 of the donors reported approximately 290 Gb of sequence data and some 100 million unique TCR beta sequences from about 180 million T cells. An early release that covered about 600 HLA-typed donors contained approximately 300 gigabases of sequencing data and 70 million to 100 million unique TCR sequences. Of the roughly 400 genotyped donors, around 81% fell in the genetic ancestry cluster associated with self-reported Caucasian donors. The study aimed to test whether signatures of past pathogen exposure could be identified by cataloging public T cell receptors. The T cell repertoires of around 730 subjects were profiled by immunosequencing and related to cytomegalovirus serostatus. Besides the first cohort of 550 to 750 subjects, a separate validation cohort made up of over 100 different subjects was used. High-throughput TCR immunosequencing, statistical association of individual TCRs with disease status, and machine learning were combined to predict cytomegalovirus infection status. To study patterns of TCR occurrence, a later analysis re-analyzed previously published TCR beta repertoires from more than 550 donors and added high-resolution HLA genotyping. Rather than drawing on any new phenotypic data, the later analysis identified candidate immune exposures from TCR beta sequences and the way those sequences occurred across donors. An earlier analysis of roughly 580 of the donors used high-throughput TCR beta sequencing to judge whether each TCR beta V gene segment behaved as functional or pseudogenic. Alongside the repertoire data, information on donor age, sex, ethnicity and CMV serostatus was compiled. In a later genetic analysis, genome-wide SNP genotypes for about 65% of the 666 donors were used, and that subset was treated as a discovery cohort. Every discovery cohort repertoire had been produced on one sequencing platform. HLA typing included class I and class II loci at four-digit resolution. The number of donors typed differed by locus, with 629-630 for A, B, C, DRB1 and DQB1, roughly 550 for DQA1, 600 to 610 for DPA1, and about 450 for DPB1. About five DR-DQ haplotypes were handled as single units for association and clustering, since linkage in the cohort was strong. Across about 380 genotyped donors of the cohort, an average of about 240,000 unique TCR beta nucleotide sequences per donor were sequenced, and 15% to 20% of those sequences were non-productive. The paper's findings and limits, for the study overall: A later analysis associated 15,000 to 20,000 TCR beta sequences with specific HLA alleles at a false discovery rate of 0.05. In vitro tests confirmed that a few of the cytomegalovirus-associated TCR beta chains recognize cytomegalovirus antigens. A later analysis found that TCR association rates varied across HLA loci, with DRB1 alleles showing the most associated TCRs and HLA-C alleles the fewest. The classifier was reported to diagnose cytomegalovirus status with high specificity and sensitivity in both the original and validation cohorts. In an earlier analysis of about 550 of the donors, most TCR beta V segments were observed in productive rearrangements about 90% or about 30% of the time, broadly matching IMGT annotations. It was suggested by the authors that the approach could potentially be generalized to other disease states and immunological phenotypes. Linkage disequilibrium might explain the correlated functional status among segregating V segments, but an unknown experimental factor could not be excluded. Strong co-occurrence of HLA alleles, especially DR and DQ, made assigning TCR associations to individual alleles difficult. The study gave a list of 150 to 200 TCR beta chains associated with cytomegalovirus. Most TCR sequences were observed very rarely across donors, whereas some public TCRs were present in many individuals. A later genetic analysis associated a missense DCLRE1C variant with V-gene and J-gene trimming of TCR beta chains, and an independent cohort replicated the association. The presence/absence analyses assumed that sequencing depth was roughly uniform across donors, and that assumption may not be true. A later analysis found that HLA-associated TCR beta chains were more clonally expanded and had lower generation probabilities than equally common non-associated chains. Several of the top co-occurrence clusters appeared to be linked to parvovirus B19, influenza, CMV and Epstein-Barr virus, according to a later analysis. In a later genetic analysis, fewer N-insertions in productive TCRs were reported among donors in an Asian-associated ancestry cluster than the approximately 710-donor mean. Because HLA typing was unavailable for some donors at each locus, only the typed subset was used in association tests. This cohort had only TCR beta chains sequenced, and the lack of alpha or paired-chain data limited which features could be detected. CMV serostatus was the only immune exposure information available for the cohort. Some IMGT-functional V segments, including TRBV6-2 and TRBV6-3, could not be distinguished by the 87-base-pair reads and were therefore excluded. Seventeen rarely observed V segments, including chromosome 9 orphons, were excluded from the earlier analysis of 550 to 700 of the donors because counts were too low. The sequencing pipeline was judged likely to have produced a cluster of highly shared sequence variants as a technical artifact. According to a later analysis, most CMV-associated TCR beta chains appeared to be HLA-restricted, and the HLA associations seemed to be driven largely by CMV exposure. A further reported finding was that TCR beta sequences accurately predicted the HLA-A and HLA-B alleles for most subjects in the first cohort.

The CDR3 runs 13 amino acids, cysteine and phenylalanine included. Only CDR3 DNA remains: 39 bases, in frame from the first base. V is reduced by 6 bases and J by 8 bases, leaving a spacing of 16 bases between them. From the germline V gene (reference sequence), CDR1 is LNHDA and CDR2 is SQIVND. In total, roughly 670 healthy bone marrow donors made up the cohort. At the time of sampling, every cohort member was nominally healthy, though immune exposures that went unrecorded were likely present. The donor was CMV seronegative and was included in the group of 352 seronegative cohort members. A peripheral blood sample was collected from each donor, and TCR beta sequencing was performed on peripheral blood mononuclear cells. The Qiagen DNeasy Blood Extraction Kit was used to extract genomic DNA from the blood cell samples. Library preparation employed the immunoSEQ multiplex PCR assay. For the multiplex PCR, a mixture combining 60 forward primers for TCR Vbeta segments and 13 reverse primers for TCR Jbeta segments was used. Amplification of the CDR3 region of rearranged TCR beta genes was performed with a multiplex PCR assay on genomic DNA. Amplified TCR beta libraries were sequenced as 87-base-pair reads on the Illumina HiSeq System. Regarding the original processing steps: In a later analysis, tens of millions of unique TCR beta chains were counted across the roughly 670 repertoires, and about 10 million of these chains were shared by at least two donors. Raw reads were error-corrected and collapsed into unique sequences with a nearest-neighbor algorithm that merged closely related sequences to remove PCR and sequencing errors. Alignment of CDR3 sequences to IMGT reference sequences was used to assign V, D and J gene segments. For a sequence to be retained, at least a six-nucleotide match to both a V gene segment and a J gene segment was required. Rearrangements were classified as productive when the CDR3 lacked stop codons and remained in frame with V and J, and all other rearrangements were classified as non-productive. Following IMGT convention, CDR3 was defined as the stretch from the second conserved V-encoded cysteine up to the conserved J-encoded phenylalanine. Sequences without an unambiguous match to a single V gene segment were excluded from the earlier analysis of about 600 of the donors. In an earlier analysis of a few hundred of the donors, a V segment was called functional when productive rearrangements were above 56.7%, and segregating when the standard deviation between donors exceeded 5%. To diagnose cytomegalovirus status from the catalog of TCR beta chain sequences, a statistical classification framework was built. A later analysis assigned V and J genes by comparing TCR nucleotide sequences with IMGT/GENE-DB human TR gene sequences. Using the TCRdist pipeline, a later analysis assigned CDR3 sequences along with most-parsimonious VDJ recombination scenarios. In a later analysis, each TCR beta chain was defined by its CDR3 amino acid sequence together with its V-gene family, and reads without a unique V-gene family were excluded. As a way to deal with suspected cross-contamination and a sequencing artifact, a later analysis dropped 450 to 600 nucleotide sequences that were highly shared and had low generation probability. A later analysis calculated a clonal expansion index for each public chain from normalized within-repertoire ranks of inferred template counts. In a later analysis, generation probabilities were computed using a VDJ recombination model fitted to out-of-frame rearrangements, and the results were checked against IGoR. In a later analysis, TCR-TCR, TCR-HLA and TCR-CMV co-occurrence was scored with hypergeometric tests, and a repertoire-size bias correction was applied to TCR pairs. In a later analysis, false discovery rates were estimated by permuting HLA or CMV assignments 20 times. In a later analysis, co-occurring TCRs were grouped using DBSCAN, and TCRdist sequence similarity was added for clustering within HLA-allele-positive subsets. Repertoires with fewer than 30,000 or more than 120,000 public chains were left out of co-occurrence clustering, as were a few repertoires with anomalous nucleotide sharing. The source is immuneACCESS, and TCRdb retained only in-frame sequences with V and J called. Part of the clones is not carried over; for the studies checked, unresolved V genes explain less than half of this, and the remainder is unexplained. V and J calls and clone size are as listed in that table; D and trimming were resolved from the DNA. The table for this sample lists under 200,000 clones; approximately 82% of them were counted only once. Around 1.7% of the sample is held by the ten biggest clonotypes.

In the case of this clone: The antigen it binds to is not known. The record has no base qualities; no much larger clone is one base away.

The sample comprised PBMCs. The V and J genes are TRBV19 and TRBJ1-2; the D segment could be TRBD1, given 6 matching bases. This TCR derives from a young woman in good health and CMV-seronegative. CDR3 reads: CASRQGLGHGYTF. The nucleotide sequence is TGTGCCAGTAGACAGGGTTTAGGGCACGGCTACACCTTC.